The present entry profiles one TCR beta chain with its context. The record originates from a study of cytomegalovirus exposure and HLA in healthy donors. The PCR was carried out with 60 Vbeta primers and 13 Jbeta primers. The table came from immunoSEQ multiplex PCR; TCRdb's copy has only in-frame clones and leaves some out. The sample shows 120,000 to 150,000 clones, around 83% of them seen only once. Source material: PBMCs. This receptor was taken from a man aged 40-55 years in good health and CMV-seropositive.

The chain's CDR3 is CASSHRDSGANVLTF. The DNA for the CDR3 is TGTGCCAGCAGCCACCGGGACAGTGGGGCCAACGTCCTGACTTTC. The rearrangement joins TRBV2 to TRBJ2-6; 7 bases are a match to TRBD1. J was trimmed by 3 bases and V by 6 bases; bases with no gene match: 5. This CDR3 comprises 15 residues. Germline V gene lookup returns CDR1 SNHLY and CDR2 FYNNEI.